This record covers a single T cell receptor beta chain. Its cognate antigen is unknown. The sample originates from a study of shared clonotypes between healthy human individuals. Study-level results: Roughly 5% of naive CD4 clonotypes were shared across a few donors.

CDR1 is SGHRS, CDR2 YFSETQ, per germline. The CDR3 sequence is 14 residues long. Germline trimming cut 4 bases from V and 5 bases from J; bases unmatched to any gene: 5. Produced via immunoSEQ multiplex PCR; TCRdb's table is partial and in-frame only. This sample carries 1.4 million to 1.5 million clones, roughly 96% of them seen once, and the ten largest clones take approximately 1.1%. The gene calls are TRBV5-1 and TRBJ2-1; TRBD1 matches 8 bases. The TCR sequence derives from a man in his thirties or forties in good health. The sample was naive CD4+ T cells sorted from blood. Sample subset: CD45RA+ positively selected. CDR3 loop: CASSGQGPHNEQFF. Written as DNA, the CDR3 is TGCGCCAGCAGCGGACAGGGCCCCCACAATGAGCAGTTCTTC.